The T cell receptor (beta chain) under discussion was sequenced for a study of blood T cell repertoires in COVID-19. Study-wide context: From T cells, B-cell-depleted T cells, or PBMCs came the material, which was cDNA or gDNA.

Sequenced by immunoSEQ multiplex PCR; TCRdb stores in-frame clones only, minus some. Here the sample spans fewer than 250,000 clones, over 75% being singletons. Trimming pared 6 bases from V and 4 bases from J, leaving 22 bases between. The CDR3 runs to 16 residues. CDR1 and CDR2 from the germline V gene are SGHAT and FQNNGV. Membership in each cohort depended on participant-reported clinical history. Sequenced: PBMCs or T cells enriched from blood (not recorded which). The sequence derives from a middle-aged woman with acute COVID-19. V and J are TRBV11-2 and TRBJ2-7; a possible D gene is TRBD2 (5 bases). CDR3: CASSPLGRGRGYEQYF. The DNA for the CDR3 is TGTGCCAGCAGTCCTTTGGGGAGAGGGAGAGGATACGAGCAGTACTTC.